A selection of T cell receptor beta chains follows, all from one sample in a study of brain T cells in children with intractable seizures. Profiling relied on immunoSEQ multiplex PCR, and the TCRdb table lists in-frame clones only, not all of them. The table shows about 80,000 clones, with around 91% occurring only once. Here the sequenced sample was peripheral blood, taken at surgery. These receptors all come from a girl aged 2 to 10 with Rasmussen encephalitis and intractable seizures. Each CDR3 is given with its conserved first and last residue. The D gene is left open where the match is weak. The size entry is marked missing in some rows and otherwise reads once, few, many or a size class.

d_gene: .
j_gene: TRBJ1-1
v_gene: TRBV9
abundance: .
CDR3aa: CASSVGEGGNTEAFF
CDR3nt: TGTGCCAGCAGCGTAGGTGAGGGGGGGAACACTGAAGCTTTCTTT

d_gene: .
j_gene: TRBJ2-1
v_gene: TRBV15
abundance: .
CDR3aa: CATSRVRVASYNEQFF
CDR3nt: TGTGCCACCAGCAGAGTCCGGGTGGCCTCCTACAATGAGCAGTTCTTC

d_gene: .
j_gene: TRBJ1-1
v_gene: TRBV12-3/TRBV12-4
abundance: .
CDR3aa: CASSHIEAFF
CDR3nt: TGTGCCAGCAGTCATATTGAAGCTTTCTTT

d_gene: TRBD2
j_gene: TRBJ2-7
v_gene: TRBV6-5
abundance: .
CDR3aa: CASMTSGTYEQYF
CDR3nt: TGTGCCAGCATGACTAGCGGGACCTACGAGCAGTACTTC

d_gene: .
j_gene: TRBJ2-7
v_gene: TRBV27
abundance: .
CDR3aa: CASSFGLLYEQYF
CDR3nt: TGTGCCAGCAGTTTCGGGCTTCTCTACGAGCAGTACTTC

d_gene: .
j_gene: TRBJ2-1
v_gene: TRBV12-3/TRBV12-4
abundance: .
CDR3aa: CASSSYSYNEQFF
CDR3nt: TGTGCCAGCAGCTCCTACTCCTACAATGAGCAGTTCTTC

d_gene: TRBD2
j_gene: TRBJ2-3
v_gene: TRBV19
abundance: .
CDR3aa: CASSMRGGPDTQYF
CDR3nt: TGTGCCAGTAGTATGCGGGGGGGCCCAGATACGCAGTATTTT

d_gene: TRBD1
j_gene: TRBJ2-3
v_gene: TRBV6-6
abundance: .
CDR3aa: CASTRWDRSSDTQYF
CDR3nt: TGTGCCAGCACCCGATGGGACAGGAGCTCAGATACGCAGTATTTT

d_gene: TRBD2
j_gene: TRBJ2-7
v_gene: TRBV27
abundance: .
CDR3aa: CASSLSRLALSGPRGEQYF
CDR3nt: TGTGCCAGCAGTTTATCAAGACTAGCGTTGTCAGGTCCGAGAGGTGAGCAGTACTTC

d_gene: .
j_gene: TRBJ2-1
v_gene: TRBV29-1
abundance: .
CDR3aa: CSVAGRVSDEQFF
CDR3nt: TGCAGCGTTGCGGGCAGGGTTTCCGATGAGCAGTTCTTC

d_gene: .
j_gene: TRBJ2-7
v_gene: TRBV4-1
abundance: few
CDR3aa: CASSFRRGSYEQYF
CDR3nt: TGCGCCAGCAGCTTTAGGCGGGGATCCTACGAGCAGTACTTC

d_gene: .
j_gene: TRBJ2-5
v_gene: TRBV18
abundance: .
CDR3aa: CASSPPSVETQYF
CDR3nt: TGTGCCAGCTCACCACCGAGTGTCGAGACCCAGTACTTC

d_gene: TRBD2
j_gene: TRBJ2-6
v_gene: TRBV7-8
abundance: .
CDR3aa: CASSASRLAGSWANVLTF
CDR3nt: TGTGCCAGCAGCGCGTCGCGTCTAGCGGGTAGCTGGGCCAACGTCCTGACTTTC

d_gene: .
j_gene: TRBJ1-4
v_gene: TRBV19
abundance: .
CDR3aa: CASSTLDRPGRLLFF
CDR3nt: TGTGCCAGTAGTACCCTAGACAGGCCCGGGAGGTTGCTGTTTTTT

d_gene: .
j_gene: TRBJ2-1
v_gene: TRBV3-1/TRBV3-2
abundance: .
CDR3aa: CASSQGLTYNEQFF
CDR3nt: TGTGCCAGCAGCCAAGGGTTGACCTACAATGAGCAGTTCTTC

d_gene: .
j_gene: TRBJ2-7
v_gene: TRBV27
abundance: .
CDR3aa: CASIGRNEQYF
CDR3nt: TGTGCCAGCATAGGCAGGAACGAGCAGTACTTC

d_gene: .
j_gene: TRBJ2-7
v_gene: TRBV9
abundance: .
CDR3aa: CASSVGGTYEQYF
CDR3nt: TGTGCCAGCAGCGTAGGGGGAACCTACGAGCAGTACTTC

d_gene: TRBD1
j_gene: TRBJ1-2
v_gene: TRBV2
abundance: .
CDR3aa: CASSDRGGGGYTF
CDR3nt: TGTGCCAGCAGTGACAGGGGGGGAGGTGGCTACACCTTC

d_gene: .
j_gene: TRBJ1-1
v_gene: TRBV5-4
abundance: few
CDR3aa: CASTYSLQAEAFF
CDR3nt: TGTGCCAGCACCTATTCACTACAGGCTGAAGCTTTCTTT

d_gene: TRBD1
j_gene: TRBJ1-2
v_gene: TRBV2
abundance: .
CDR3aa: CASRRDRRNYGYTF
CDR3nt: TGTGCCAGCAGAAGGGACAGGCGGAACTATGGCTACACCTTC

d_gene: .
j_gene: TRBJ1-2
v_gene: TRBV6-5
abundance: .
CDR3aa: CASSYSTILPGYTF
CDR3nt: TGTGCCAGCAGTTACTCGACTATCCTCCCTGGCTACACCTTC

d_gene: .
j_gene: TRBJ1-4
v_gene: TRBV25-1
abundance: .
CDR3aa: CASSDTTNEKLFF
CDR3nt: TGTGCCAGCAGTGACACAACTAATGAAAAACTGTTTTTT

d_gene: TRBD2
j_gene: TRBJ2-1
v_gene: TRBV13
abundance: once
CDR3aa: CASRPTSGRAPEQFF
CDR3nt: TGTGCCAGCAGGCCGACTAGCGGGAGGGCCCCCGAGCAGTTCTTC

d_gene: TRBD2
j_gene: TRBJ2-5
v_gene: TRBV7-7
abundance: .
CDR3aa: CASSSAQVVAGETQYF
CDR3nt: TGTGCTAGCAGCTCTGCACAGGTCGTAGCGGGAGAGACCCAGTACTTC

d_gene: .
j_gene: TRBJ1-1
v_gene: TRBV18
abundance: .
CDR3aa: CASSPPTGNTEAFF
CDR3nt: TGTGCCAGCTCACCGCCGACAGGGAACACTGAAGCTTTCTTT

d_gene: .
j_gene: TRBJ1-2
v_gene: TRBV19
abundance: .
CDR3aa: CASSSARYGYTF
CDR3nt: TGTGCCAGTAGTTCGGCCCGTTATGGCTACACCTTC

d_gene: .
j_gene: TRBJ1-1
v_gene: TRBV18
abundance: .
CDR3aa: CASSPGTEAFF
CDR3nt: TGTGCCAGCTCACCAGGGACTGAAGCTTTCTTT

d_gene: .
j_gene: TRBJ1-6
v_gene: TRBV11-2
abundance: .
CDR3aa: CASSLDGRSSPLHF
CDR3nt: TGTGCCAGCAGCTTAGACGGGAGGAGTTCACCCCTCCACTTT

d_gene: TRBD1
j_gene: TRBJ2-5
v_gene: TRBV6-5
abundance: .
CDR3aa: CATTDRGHGETQYF
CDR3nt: TGTGCCACCACGGACAGGGGGCATGGGGAGACCCAGTACTTC

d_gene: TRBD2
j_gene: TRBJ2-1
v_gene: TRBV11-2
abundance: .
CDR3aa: CASSLSGRASYNEQFF
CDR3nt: TGTGCCAGCAGCCTTAGCGGGAGGGCATCCTACAATGAGCAGTTCTTC

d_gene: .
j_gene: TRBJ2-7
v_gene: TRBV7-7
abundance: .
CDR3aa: CASSPTTHPGNEQYF
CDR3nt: TGTGCTAGCAGCCCGACAACCCATCCGGGAAATGAGCAGTACTTC

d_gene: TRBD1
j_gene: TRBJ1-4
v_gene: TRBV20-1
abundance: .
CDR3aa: CSASNRTGVEKLFF
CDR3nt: TGCAGTGCTAGTAATAGGACAGGGGTTGAAAAACTGTTTTTT

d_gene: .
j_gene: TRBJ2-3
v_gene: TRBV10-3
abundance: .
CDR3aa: CAISEQTDTQYF
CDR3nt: TGTGCCATCAGTGAGCAAACAGATACGCAGTATTTT

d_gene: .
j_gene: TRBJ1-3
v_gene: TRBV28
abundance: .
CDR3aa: CASGSSGNTIYF
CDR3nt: TGTGCCAGCGGCAGCTCTGGAAACACCATATATTTT

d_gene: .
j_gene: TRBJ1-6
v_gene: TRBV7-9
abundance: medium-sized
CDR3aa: CASRKKGGDSPLHF
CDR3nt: TGTGCCAGCAGAAAAAAAGGGGGGGATTCACCCCTCCACTTT

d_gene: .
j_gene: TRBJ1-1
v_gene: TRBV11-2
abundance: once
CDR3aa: CASSLTSGNTEAFF
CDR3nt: TGTGCCAGCAGCTTAACGTCGGGAAACACTGAAGCTTTCTTT

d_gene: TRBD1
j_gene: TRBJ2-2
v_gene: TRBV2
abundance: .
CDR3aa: CASSDTPDREYGELFF
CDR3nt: TGTGCCAGCAGTGACACCCCCGACAGGGAATACGGGGAGCTGTTTTTT

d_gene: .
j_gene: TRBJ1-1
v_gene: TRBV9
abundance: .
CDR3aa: CASSVSLFMNTEAFF
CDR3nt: TGTGCCAGCAGCGTATCTTTGTTCATGAACACTGAAGCTTTCTTT

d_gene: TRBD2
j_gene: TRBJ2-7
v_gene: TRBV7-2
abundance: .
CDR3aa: CASRLGGGRYEQYF
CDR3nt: TGTGCCAGCAGGTTGGGCGGGGGTAGGTACGAGCAGTACTTC

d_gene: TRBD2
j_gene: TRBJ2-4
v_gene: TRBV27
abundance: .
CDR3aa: CASRASGVKNIQYF
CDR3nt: TGTGCCAGCAGGGCTAGCGGCGTCAAAAACATTCAGTACTTC

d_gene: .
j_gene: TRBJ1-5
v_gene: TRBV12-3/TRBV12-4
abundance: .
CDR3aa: CASSLLRDQPQHF
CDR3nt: TGTGCCAGCAGTTTGTTAAGAGATCAGCCCCAGCATTTT

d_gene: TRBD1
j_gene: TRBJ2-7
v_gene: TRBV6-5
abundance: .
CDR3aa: CASTADRGAYEQYF
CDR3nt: TGTGCCAGCACCGCAGACAGGGGAGCCTACGAGCAGTACTTC

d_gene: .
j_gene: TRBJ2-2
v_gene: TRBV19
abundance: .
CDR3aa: CASSYPNTGELFF
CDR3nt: TGTGCCAGTAGCTACCCGAACACCGGGGAGCTGTTTTTT

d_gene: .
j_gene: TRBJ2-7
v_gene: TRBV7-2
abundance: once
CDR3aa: CASSLTIYEQYF
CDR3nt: TGTGCCAGCAGCCTCACGATTTACGAGCAGTACTTC

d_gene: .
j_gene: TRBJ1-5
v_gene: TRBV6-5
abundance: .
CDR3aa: CASSYAPNQPQHF
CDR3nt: TGTGCCAGCAGTTACGCCCCAAATCAGCCCCAGCATTTT

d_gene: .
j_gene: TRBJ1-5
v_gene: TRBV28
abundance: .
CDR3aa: CASSLFSPDEYYNQPQHF
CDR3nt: TGTGCCAGCAGTTTATTTTCTCCGGACGAATATTACAATCAGCCCCAGCATTTT

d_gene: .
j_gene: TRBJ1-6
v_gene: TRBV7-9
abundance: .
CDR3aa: CASSFPGYNSPLHF
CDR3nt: TGTGCCAGCAGTTTTCCAGGGTATAATTCACCCCTCCACTTT

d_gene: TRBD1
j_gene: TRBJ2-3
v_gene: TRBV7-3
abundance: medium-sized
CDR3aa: CASSLTGGSVDTQYF
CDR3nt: TGTGCCAGCAGCTTGACAGGGGGCTCTGTAGATACGCAGTATTTT